Reported below is one TCR beta chain. There is no known antigen for this receptor. No much larger clone exists at a distance of one base, and base qualities are not known. Within the sample, other DNA sequences also encode this same CDR3. The cohort was made up of 500 to 800 healthy bone marrow donors. At the time of sampling, all cohort members were nominally healthy, though unrecorded immune exposures were likely present. The donor tested CMV seronegative, placing the donor among the 352 seronegative members of the cohort. Each donor provided a peripheral blood sample, and peripheral blood mononuclear cells were used for TCR beta sequencing. The Qiagen DNeasy Blood Extraction Kit was used to extract genomic DNA from the blood cell samples. The data originate from a study of cytomegalovirus exposure and HLA in healthy donors (dated by TCRdb to 2016 to 2017). For the wider study: An earlier analysis of several hundred of the donors reported about 250 Gb of sequence data and 117 million unique TCR beta sequences from 190 million or so T cells. Approximately 310 gigabases of sequencing data and approximately 92 million unique TCR sequences made up an early release that covered under 750 HLA-typed donors. The genetic ancestry cluster associated with self-reported Caucasian donors included about 84% of the 398 genotyped donors. The study aimed to test whether signatures of past pathogen exposure could be identified by cataloging public T cell receptors. The T cell repertoires of around 670 subjects were profiled by immunosequencing and related to cytomegalovirus serostatus. In addition to the first cohort of about 650 subjects, a separate validation cohort of around 110 different subjects was used. High-throughput TCR immunosequencing, statistical association of individual TCRs with disease status, and machine learning were combined to predict cytomegalovirus infection status. In a later analysis, previously published TCR beta repertoires from about 670 donors were re-analyzed and high-resolution HLA genotyping was added so that TCR occurrence patterns could be studied. Rather than drawing on any new phenotypic data, the later analysis identified candidate immune exposures from TCR beta sequences and the way those sequences occurred across donors. An earlier analysis of around 540 of the donors applied high-throughput TCR beta sequencing to assess whether each TCR beta V gene segment acted as functional or pseudogenic. Donor age, sex, ethnicity and CMV serostatus were compiled together with the repertoire data. A later genetic analysis took genome-wide SNP genotypes for about 55% of the 666 donors and used that subset as a discovery cohort. All discovery cohort repertoires had been generated on a single sequencing platform. Class I and class II HLA loci were covered by the typing at four-digit resolution. Typing coverage differed by locus: A, B, C, DRB1 and DQB1 were typed in roughly 620-630 donors, DQA1 in about 560, DPA1 in 600 to 610, and DPB1 in approximately 450. A handful of DR-DQ haplotypes were handled as single units for association and clustering because linkage in the cohort was strong. Among over 350 genotyped donors of the cohort, an average of 235,054 unique TCR beta nucleotide sequences were sequenced per donor, 15% to 20% of them non-productive. General findings and caveats noted by the study authors: According to a later analysis, most CMV-associated TCR beta chains appeared to be HLA-restricted, and the HLA associations seemed to be driven largely by CMV exposure. A later analysis found that HLA-associated TCR beta chains were more clonally expanded and had lower generation probabilities than equally common non-associated chains. In an earlier analysis of some 500 of the donors, most TCR beta V segments were observed in productive rearrangements about 87% or about 30% of the time, broadly matching IMGT annotations. In a later analysis, several top co-occurrence clusters were reported to appear linked to parvovirus B19, influenza, CMV and Epstein-Barr virus. Because HLA typing was unavailable for some donors at each locus, only the typed subset was used in association tests. Three of the identified cytomegalovirus-associated TCR beta chains were confirmed in vitro to be specific for cytomegalovirus antigens. This cohort had only TCR beta chains sequenced, and the lack of alpha or paired-chain data limited which features could be detected. An association between a missense DCLRE1C variant and V-gene and J-gene trimming of TCR beta chains was found in a later genetic analysis and replicated in an independent cohort. Correlated functional status among segregating V segments might reflect linkage disequilibrium, but an unknown experimental factor could not be ruled out. A further reported finding was that TCR beta sequences accurately predicted the HLA-A and HLA-B alleles for most subjects in the first cohort. It was suggested by the authors that the approach could potentially be generalized to other disease states and immunological phenotypes. The presence/absence analyses assumed that sequencing depth was roughly uniform across donors, and that assumption may not be true. CMV serostatus was the only immune exposure information available for the cohort. When HLA alleles, especially DR and DQ, strongly co-occurred, TCR associations were difficult to assign to individual alleles. In both the original and validation cohorts, the classifier was reported to diagnose cytomegalovirus status with high specificity and sensitivity. A later analysis found that TCR association rates varied across HLA loci, with DRB1 alleles showing the most associated TCRs and HLA-C alleles the fewest. The earlier analysis of a few hundred of the donors excluded roughly 17 rarely observed V segments, including chromosome 9 orphons, because counts were too low. A later genetic analysis reported fewer N-insertions in productive TCRs among donors in an Asian-associated ancestry cluster than the roughly 690-donor mean. The sequencing pipeline was judged likely to have produced a cluster of highly shared sequence variants as a technical artifact. The study gave a list of around 170 TCR beta chains associated with cytomegalovirus. Specific HLA alleles were associated with roughly 17,000 TCR beta sequences at a false discovery rate of 0.05 in a later analysis. Most TCR sequences were observed very rarely across donors, whereas some public TCRs were present in many individuals.

The library came from the immunoSEQ multiplex PCR assay. For the multiplex PCR, a mixture combining 60 forward primers for TCR Vbeta segments and 13 reverse primers for TCR Jbeta segments was used. The CDR3 region of rearranged TCR beta genes was amplified from genomic DNA with a multiplex PCR assay. The amplified TCR beta libraries were sequenced on the Illumina HiSeq System as 87-base-pair reads. Under the source paper's analysis protocol: A later analysis counted about 76 million unique TCR beta chains across the 666 repertoires, and around 9.9 million of these chains were shared by at least two donors. Raw reads were error-corrected and collapsed into unique sequences by a nearest-neighbor algorithm in which closely related sequences were merged to remove PCR and sequencing errors. CDR3 sequences were aligned to IMGT reference sequences to assign V, D and J gene segments. For a sequence to be retained, at least a six-nucleotide match to both a V gene segment and a J gene segment was required. A rearrangement counted as productive if the CDR3 had no stop codons and remained in frame with V and J, and every other rearrangement counted as non-productive. Following IMGT convention, CDR3 was defined as the stretch from the second conserved V-encoded cysteine up to the conserved J-encoded phenylalanine. Sequences without an unambiguous match to a single V gene segment were excluded from the earlier analysis of over 500 of the donors. An earlier analysis of over 450 of the donors classified V segments as functional when productive rearrangements were above 56.7% and as segregating when the standard deviation between donors was above 5%. A statistical classification framework was built to diagnose cytomegalovirus status from the catalog of TCR beta chain sequences. In a later analysis, TCR nucleotide sequences were compared against IMGT/GENE-DB human TR gene sequences so that V and J genes could be assigned. The TCRdist pipeline was used in a later analysis to assign CDR3 sequences and most-parsimonious VDJ recombination scenarios. In a later analysis, each TCR beta chain was defined by its CDR3 amino acid sequence together with its V-gene family, and reads lacking a unique V-gene family were excluded. In a later analysis, several hundred highly shared, low-generation-probability nucleotide sequences were removed to address suspected cross-contamination and a sequencing artifact. In a later analysis, a clonal expansion index for each public chain was calculated from normalized within-repertoire ranks of inferred template counts. In a later analysis, generation probabilities were computed using a VDJ recombination model fitted to out-of-frame rearrangements, and the results were checked against IGoR. In a later analysis, TCR-TCR, TCR-HLA and TCR-CMV co-occurrence was scored with hypergeometric tests, and a repertoire-size bias correction was applied to TCR pairs. False discovery rates were estimated in a later analysis by permuting HLA or CMV assignments 20 times. In a later analysis, co-occurring TCRs were grouped using DBSCAN, and TCRdist sequence similarity was added for clustering within HLA-allele-positive subsets. Co-occurrence clustering excluded repertoires with fewer than 30,000 or more than 120,000 public chains, plus five with anomalous nucleotide sharing. The table was pulled from immuneACCESS by TCRdb, which kept in-frame rearrangements only. Such tables lose some clones; where checked, under half of the loss comes from unresolved V genes, and the rest has no known cause. Clone size and V and J calls were adopted from that table, with D and trimming inferred from the DNA. This sample has some 160,000 clones in its table, and about 82% of those were observed once. Roughly 3.4% of the sample is in the top ten clones.

The sample comprised PBMCs. The TCR comes from a male donor in good health and CMV-seronegative.

CDR3 region: CASSPQTNTGELFF. At the DNA level, the sequence is TGTGCCAGCTCACCCCAAACTAACACCGGGGAGCTGTTTTTT. The chain was built from TRBV18 and TRBJ2-2, with the D gene too uncertain to name. The CDR3 contains 14 residues, cysteine and phenylalanine counted. The retained sequence is limited to the CDR3, 42 bases, with the frame set at the first base. V and J lose 3 bases and 2 bases, and a span of 7 bases separates them. As encoded in the germline V gene, CDR1 is KGHSH while CDR2 is LQKENI.